Presented here are 6 T cell receptor beta chains from one specimen sequenced in a study of CD8 T cells in Susac syndrome. RNA totalling roughly 0.45 to 1 ug underwent reverse transcription with random hexamers. TCRdb recomputed calls from the immunoSEQ multiplex PCR reads with MiXCR, one row per CDR3 protein. The table has 300,000 or so distinct CDR3 sequences, about 91% seen once. Specimen: CD4+ T cells from PBMCs. These receptors came from a human donor with multiple sclerosis.

The chain joins TRBV6-6 to TRBJ1-1; no reliable D call. V lost 4 bases to trimming and J lost 0 bases, with 9 bases between them. The CDR3 has 14 residues. Germline V gene data show CDR1 as MNHNY and CDR2 as SVGAGI (reference sequence). CDR3 bases: TGTGCCAGCAGTTCGGAGCAACTGAACACTGAAGCTTTCTTT. Translated, it gives CASSSEQLNTEAFF.

This clonotype has a single count. The chain recombines TRBV15 with TRBJ1-1; D is ambiguous. Germline V CDR1 and CDR2: LNHNV, YYDKDF (reference sequence). This CDR3 region has 16 residues. V dropped 3 bases and J dropped 1 base, with 15 bases sitting between them. CDR3 residues: CATSSPGWATNTEAFF. In nucleotides, the CDR3 is TGTGCCACCAGCAGCCCGGGGTGGGCGACGAACACTGAAGCTTTCTTT.

For the CDR3, the DNA is TGCGCCAGCTCGATCCACGGGACAGGGAGTACCGGGTATGGCTACACCTTC. It is translated as CASSIHGTGSTGYGYTF. The chain is built from TRBV5-1 and TRBJ1-2; 9 bases agree with TRBD1. The germline V gene has CDR1 SGHRS and CDR2 YFSETQ. V lost 7 bases to trimming and J lost 5 bases; unmatched junction nucleotides: 18. The CDR3 is 17 residues long.

The chain links TRBV28 to TRBJ2-7; D might be TRBD1 (5 bases). The V end lost 7 bases, the J end lost 4 bases, and 11 bases lay between the germline ends. This CDR3 contains 12 residues. The germline V gene encodes CDR1 MDHEN and CDR2 SYDVKM. The chain's CDR3 is CASNPGQYEQYF. Written as DNA, the CDR3 is TGTGCCAGCAACCCAGGACAATACGAGCAGTACTTC.

The chain is built from TRBV3-1 and TRBJ1-6, with D uncertain. Trimming took 1 base from V and 6 from J, leaving 7 bases between them. The CDR3 has 14 amino acids. Germline assignment: CDR1 LGHDT and CDR2 YNNKEL (reference sequence). CDR3 bases: TGTGCCAGCAGCCAAGTAGCCTCTAATTCACCCCTCCACTTT. Translated: CASSQVASNSPLHF.

This rearrangement joins TRBV18 to TRBJ1-1; 7 bases map to TRBD1. CDR1 KGHSH and CDR2 LQKENI come from the germline V gene. CDR3 length: 13 amino acids. The J segment lost 5 bases and the V segment lost 8 bases, leaving 8 bases of the junction unmatched. The CDR3 protein is CASLQGTVTEAFF. DNA for the CDR3: TGTGCCAGCCTACAAGGGACAGTGACTGAAGCTTTCTTT.